Listed here are 24 T cell receptor beta chains from one sample, sequenced in a study of shared clonotypes between healthy human individuals. TCRdb's copy holds only in-frame clones and misses some; the assay was immunoSEQ multiplex PCR. The table has approximately 470,000 clones, about 78% seen once. The sample consisted of PBMCs. The receptors here all came from a woman aged 40 to 55 in good health. Some clones in this sample may be carry-over from other donors' samples.

CDR3 sequence: CASSSNRGLKGANVLTF. CDR3 in DNA: TGTGCCAGCAGCTCGAACAGGGGGCTGAAGGGGGCCAACGTCCTGACTTTC. J is TRBJ2-6 and V is TRBV7-2; 9 bases fit TRBD1. Germline values: CDR1 SGHTA, CDR2 FQGNSA. The CDR3 is 17 amino acids. Trimming at V came to 4 bases and at J to 4 bases, leaving 8 bases not matched to a gene.

The rearrangement joins TRBV27 to TRBJ2-5; tentative D call: TRBD1 (6 bases). CDR1 is MNHEY and CDR2 is SMNVEV in the germline V gene (reference sequence). The CDR3 runs to 13 residues. Between the trimmed V and J ends, which lost 6 bases and 4 bases, there was a span of 12 bases. CDR3 sequence reads: CASRAGTLETQYF. CDR3 DNA sequence: TGTGCCAGCAGGGCCGGGACATTAGAGACCCAGTACTTC.

This sequence joins TRBV10-3 and TRBJ2-7; TRBD1 or TRBD2 may be the D gene (7 bases each). The V end lost 3 bases, the J end lost 5 bases, and 14 bases lay between the germline ends. In germline, CDR1 is ENHRY, CDR2 SYGVKD. This CDR3 has 14 amino acids. The CDR3 reads CAISDSRGGDEQYF. CDR3 in DNA: TGTGCCATCAGTGATTCCAGGGGGGGGGACGAGCAGTACTTC.

The CDR3 is CASSLVAGGPSNEQFF. The CDR3 nucleotides read TGTGCCAGCAGCTTGGTCGCGGGAGGGCCGAGCAATGAGCAGTTCTTC. The chain recombines TRBV5-4 with TRBJ2-1; 9 bases are shared with TRBD2. Losses at the gene ends were 0 bases for V and 6 bases for J; bases not matched to a gene: 7. This CDR3 contains 16 residues. Germline CDR1 reads SGHNT; CDR2 reads YYREEE (reference sequence).

The chain recombines TRBV11-2 with TRBJ2-7; 12 bases match TRBD2. CDR3 length equals 15 residues. Germline V lookup: CDR1 SGHAT, CDR2 FQNNGV. The junction had 4 bases not matched to a gene; V was cut back by 5 bases and J by 2 bases. Here the CDR3 DNA reads TGTGCCAGCAGCCCTCTAGCGGGAGGGGCCTACGAGCAGTACTTC. Its translation is CASSPLAGGAYEQYF.

This chain joins TRBV7-6 and TRBJ2-3; the D gene could be TRBD1 or TRBD2 (5 bases each). The V end was cut by 6 bases, the J end by 10 bases, with 23 bases between. The germline V gene has CDR1 SGHVS and CDR2 FNYEAQ. The CDR3 totals 15 residues. The CDR3: CASSWGRQSNTPQYF. The CDR3, as DNA: TGTGCCAGCAGTTGGGGGAGACAATCAAACACCCCGCAGTATTTT. Combining the CDR3 with reference TRBV7-6 and TRBJ2-3 gives the whole variable domain GAGVSQSPRYKVTKRGQDVALRCDPISGHVSLYWYRQALGQGPEFLTYFNYEAQQDKSGLPNDRFSAERPEGSISTLTIQRTEQRDSAMYRCASSWGRQSNTPQYFGPGTRLTVL.

This rearrangement joins TRBV2 to TRBJ1-4; 8 bases fit TRBD1. The V gene end was trimmed by 6 bases and the J gene end by 0 bases; junction bases not matched to a gene: 12. CDR3 length: 18 amino acids. Germline CDR1 is SNHLY and CDR2 is FYNNEI. The DNA for the CDR3 is TGTGCCAGCAGAAGAGTCCAGGGGGCTGCCGCAACTAATGAAAAACTGTTTTTT. Amino acids: CASRRVQGAAATNEKLFF. The whole variable domain, filled in from reference TRBV2 and TRBJ1-4, reads EPEVTQTPSHQVTQMGQEVILRCVPISNHLYFYWYRQILGQKVEFLVSFYNNEISEKSEIFDDQFSVERPDGSNFTLKIRSTKLEDSAMYFCASRRVQGAAATNEKLFFGSGTQLSVL.

The chain links TRBV5-6 to TRBJ1-1, with TRBD1 matching 8 bases. The CDR3 extends over 15 amino acids. The ends lost 4 bases at V and 5 bases at J; junction bases unmatched: 10. Germline V CDR1 and CDR2: SGHDT, YYEEEE. The CDR3 DNA follows: TGTGCCAGCAGCCTCCGGACAGGGTGGTTGACTGAAGCTTTCTTT. This gives the protein CASSLRTGWLTEAFF.

This clone was seen repeatedly, ten times or more. The sample holds other DNA sequences that translate to the same CDR3. The chain joins TRBV2 to TRBJ1-5; D call uncertain. The CDR3 sequence is 13 residues long. Looked up from germline, CDR1 is SNHLY and CDR2 is FYNNEI. The V end lost 6 bases, the J end lost 2 bases, and 8 bases lay between the germline ends. As DNA, the CDR3 is TGTGCCAGCAGCGCGGAAGGCAATCAGCCCCAGCATTTT. This codes for CASSAEGNQPQHF. Full variable domain (remainder filled in from reference TRBV2 and TRBJ1-5): EPEVTQTPSHQVTQMGQEVILRCVPISNHLYFYWYRQILGQKVEFLVSFYNNEISEKSEIFDDQFSVERPDGSNFTLKIRSTKLEDSAMYFCASSAEGNQPQHFGDGTRLSIL.

This clone was seen a few times. This rearrangement joins TRBV4-3 to TRBJ1-1; 8 nucleotides align to TRBD1. Per the germline V gene, CDR1 is LGHNA and CDR2 is YSLEER. This CDR3 is 15 amino acids long. The V gene end was trimmed by 0 bases and the J gene end by 3 bases; junction bases not matched to a gene: 3. The CDR3 bases are TGCGCCAGCAGCCAAGAGGTGACAGGGGACACTGAAGCTTTCTTT. Residues: CASSQEVTGDTEAFF.

The sample holds a few counts of this clone. The rearrangement uses TRBV11-2 and TRBJ1-1; TRBD1 agrees at 8 bases. CDR3 length: 14 amino acids. Germline V CDR1 and CDR2: SGHAT, FQNNGV. Losses at the gene ends were 4 bases for V and 11 bases for J; bases not matched to a gene: 12. The CDR3 nucleotides are TGTGCCAGCAGCTGGGGGGACAGGCGCGAGTTGGCTTTCTTT. Its translation: CASSWGDRRELAFF. Full variable domain (outside the CDR3, taken from reference TRBV11-2 and TRBJ1-1): EAGVAQSPRYKIIEKRQSVAFWCNPISGHATLYWYQQILGQGPKLLIQFQNNGVVDDSQLPKDRFSAERLKGVDSTLKIQPAKLEDSAVYLCASSWGDRRELAFFGQGTRLTVV.

This chain joins TRBV5-4 and TRBJ2-6; D call uncertain. The germline V and J ends were trimmed by 4 bases and 0 bases, with 11 bases remaining between them. The germline CDR1 and CDR2 sequences are SGHNT and YYREEE (reference sequence). The CDR3 is made up of 16 amino acids. This chain's CDR3 is CASSEMRFSGANVLTF. The CDR3 nucleotides read TGTGCCAGCAGCGAGATGCGTTTCTCTGGGGCCAACGTCCTGACTTTC.

The chain links TRBV5-1 to TRBJ2-7; D is possibly TRBD2 (5 bases). V was pared by 1 base and J by 1 base, with 9 bases between. CDR1 and CDR2 from the germline V gene are SGHRS and YFSETQ. The CDR3 runs to 14 residues. The CDR3 region has the DNA TGCGCCAGCAGCTTGAGCGGCAGTTCCTACGAGCAGTACTTC. Protein: CASSLSGSSYEQYF.

The V gene is TRBV7-9, the J gene TRBJ2-2; D is unresolved. CDR1 and CDR2 from the germline V gene are SEHNR and FQNEAQ (reference sequence). Trimming stripped 2 bases from V and 6 bases from J, with 10 bases between. The CDR3 extends over 14 amino acids. For the CDR3, the DNA is TGTGCCAGCAGCTTATCGTTAAGAGCCGGGGAGCTGTTTTTT. Its translation is CASSLSLRAGELFF.

The genes are TRBV18 and TRBJ2-5; D gene ambiguous. CDR1 is KGHSH, CDR2 LQKENI, per germline. The CDR3 totals 13 residues. Between the trimmed V and J ends, which lost 5 bases and 0 bases, there was a span of 7 bases. CDR3 sequence: CASSTTYQETQYF. Here the CDR3 DNA reads TGTGCCAGCTCAACGACCTACCAAGAGACCCAGTACTTC.

The V gene is TRBV29-1, the J gene TRBJ2-7; D uncertain. CDR1 is SQVTM and CDR2 is ANQGSEA in the germline V gene. This CDR3 region has 12 residues. V dropped 4 bases and J dropped 3 bases, with 10 bases sitting between them. The CDR3 nucleotides read TGCAGCGTTGTCAGGAGTGACTACGAGCAGTACTTC. Encoded protein: CSVVRSDYEQYF.

The chain couples TRBV5-1 to TRBJ1-1; unclear D gene. From germline, CDR1 is SGHRS and CDR2 YFSETQ. The CDR3 covers 16 residues. Trimming cost V 2 bases and J 2 bases, with 16 bases left between them. The CDR3 sequence is CASSFLGETDNTEAFF. Written as DNA, the CDR3 is TGCGCCAGCAGCTTTCTCGGGGAGACCGATAACACTGAAGCTTTCTTT.

Ten or more counts support this clone. The J gene is TRBJ2-3, the V gene TRBV6-5; 7 nucleotides line up with TRBD2. This CDR3 comprises 15 residues. V lost 5 bases and J lost 3; bases outside the gene matches: 8. In germline, CDR1 is MNHEY, CDR2 SVGAGI. The CDR3 here is CASSPGAGVTDTQYF. In DNA form, the CDR3 reads TGTGCCAGCAGTCCCGGTGCGGGAGTAACAGATACGCAGTATTTT.

This chain uses TRBV7-8 with TRBJ2-2, with TRBD1 identical over 7 bases. With V trimmed by 4 bases and J by 5 bases, 4 bases remained unmatched. CDR1 is SGHVS, CDR2 FQNEAQ, per germline. The CDR3 loop spans 14 amino acids. The DNA for the CDR3 is TGTGCCAGCAGCTCGACAGGGTATACCGGGGAGCTGTTTTTT. As protein: CASSSTGYTGELFF.

The chain employs TRBV10-2 and TRBJ1-4; no clear D gene. The V gene lost 6 bases and the J gene lost 1 base, with 9 bases spanning the gap. This CDR3 comprises 14 residues. CDR1 and CDR2 (germline): WSHSY, SAAADI. This chain's CDR3 is CASRDGETNEKLFF. The CDR3 nucleotides read TGCGCCAGCAGAGACGGAGAAACTAATGAAAAACTGTTTTTT.

The chain combines TRBV9 with TRBJ1-3, with D hard to call. The CDR3 is 14 residues long. Looked up from germline, CDR1 is SGDLS and CDR2 is YYNGEE. V lost 2 bases and J lost 0, with 6 bases in between. The CDR3 reads CASSVEYSGNTIYF. Here the CDR3 DNA reads TGTGCCAGCAGCGTCGAGTACTCTGGAAACACCATATATTTT.

CDR3 DNA sequence: TGTGCCAGCAGTTACTCGGGGGCGCTTCAAGAGCAGTACTTC. It encodes CASSYSGALQEQYF. V and J are TRBV6-5 and TRBJ2-7, with D perhaps matching TRBD1 (6 bases). Trimming took 0 bases from V and 7 from J, leaving 13 bases between them. CDR1 is MNHEY, CDR2 SVGAGI, per germline. CDR3 size: 14 residues.

This chain links TRBV7-9 with TRBJ2-7; D gene unclear. V dropped 3 bases and J dropped 7 bases, with 10 bases sitting between them. The CDR3 sequence is 12 residues long. Germline loops: CDR1 SEHNR, CDR2 FQNEAQ (reference sequence). CDR3 loop: CASSFGLWEQYF. In DNA, the CDR3 is TGTGCCAGCAGCTTTGGGCTGTGGGAGCAGTACTTC.

J is TRBJ1-1 and V is TRBV7-9, with D possibly matching TRBD1 (6 bases). The germline V gene encodes CDR1 SEHNR and CDR2 FQNEAQ (reference sequence). V was cut by 4 bases and J by 4 bases, with 19 bases left in between. This CDR3 is 16 amino acids long. The CDR3 nucleotides read TGTGCCAGCAGCTCGCACCGAACCAAAGGGGGCACTGAAGCTTTCTTT. Amino acids: CASSSHRTKGGTEAFF.